The entry below gives a single TCR beta chain sequence along with its context. Antigen specificity is unknown. This CDR3 spans 15 amino acids. The V end lost 1 base, the J end lost 0 bases, and 10 bases lay between the germline ends. CDR1 SQVTM and CDR2 ANQGSEA come from the germline V gene. These data are taken from a study of CD8 T cells in Susac syndrome. Study context: Susac syndrome patients were untreated, on corticosteroids with some adding intravenous immunoglobulin, or on intravenous immunoglobulin only. Study-level findings and limits: Susac-specific public clones were found in total CD8+ and CD8+ TEMRA repertoires, numbering roughly 15 and five, respectively.

The authors reverse transcribed about 0.5 to 1 ug RNA with random hexamers. TCRdb reprocessed the immunoSEQ multiplex PCR reads via MiXCR and lists one record per CDR3 protein. The sample holds about 75,000 distinct CDR3 sequences, roughly 95% seen once. This TCR came from a human donor with Susac syndrome. The rearrangement joins TRBV29-1 to TRBJ2-1; D unclear. Sequenced sample: CD8+ T cells from PBMCs. CDR3 sequence (DNA): TGCAGCGTTGAAGGGCAGGCTGACTCCTACAATGAGCAGTTCTTC. This codes for CSVEGQADSYNEQFF.